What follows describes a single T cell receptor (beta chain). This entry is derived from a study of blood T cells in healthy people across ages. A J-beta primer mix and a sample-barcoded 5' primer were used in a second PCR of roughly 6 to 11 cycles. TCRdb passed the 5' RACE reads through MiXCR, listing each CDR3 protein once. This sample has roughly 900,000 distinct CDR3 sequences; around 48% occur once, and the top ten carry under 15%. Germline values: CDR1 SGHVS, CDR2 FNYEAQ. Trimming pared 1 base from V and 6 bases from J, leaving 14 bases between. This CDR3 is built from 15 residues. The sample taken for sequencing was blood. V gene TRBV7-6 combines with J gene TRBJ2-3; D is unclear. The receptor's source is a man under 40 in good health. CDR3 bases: TGTGCCAGCAGCTTAGGTCCAAAAGCAAGTGATACGCAGTATTTT. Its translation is CASSLGPKASDTQYF.